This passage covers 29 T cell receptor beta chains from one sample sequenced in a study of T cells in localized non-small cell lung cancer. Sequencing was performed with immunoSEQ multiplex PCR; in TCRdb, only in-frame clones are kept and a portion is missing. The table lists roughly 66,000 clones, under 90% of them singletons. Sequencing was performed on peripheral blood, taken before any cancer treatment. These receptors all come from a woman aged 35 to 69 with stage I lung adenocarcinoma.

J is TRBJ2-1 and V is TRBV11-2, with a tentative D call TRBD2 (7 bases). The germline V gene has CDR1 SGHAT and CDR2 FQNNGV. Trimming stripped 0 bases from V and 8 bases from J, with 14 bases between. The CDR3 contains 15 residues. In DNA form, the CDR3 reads TGTGCCAGCAGCTTAGAGCACAGAGGGGGGGATGAGCAGTTCTTC. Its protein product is CASSLEHRGGDEQFF.

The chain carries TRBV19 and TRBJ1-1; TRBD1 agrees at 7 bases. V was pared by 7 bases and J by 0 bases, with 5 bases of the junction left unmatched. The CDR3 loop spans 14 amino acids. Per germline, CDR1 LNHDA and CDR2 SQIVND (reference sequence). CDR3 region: CASTPDRLNTEAFF. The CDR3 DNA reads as TGTGCCAGTACCCCGGACAGGTTGAACACTGAAGCTTTCTTT.

CDR3 nucleotide sequence: TGTGCCAGTAGTCGAAGCCCATATAGCAATCAGCCCCAGCATTTT. Translated, it gives CASSRSPYSNQPQHF. The chain combines TRBV19 with TRBJ1-5; D not resolved. The V gene lost 5 bases and the J gene lost 0 bases, with 11 bases spanning the gap. Germline values: CDR1 LNHDA, CDR2 SQIVND (reference sequence). The CDR3 is 15 residues long.

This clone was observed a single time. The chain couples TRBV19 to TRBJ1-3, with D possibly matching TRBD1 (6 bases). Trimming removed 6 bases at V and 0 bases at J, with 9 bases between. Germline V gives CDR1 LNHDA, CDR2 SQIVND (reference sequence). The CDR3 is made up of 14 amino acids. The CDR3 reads CASSNRDSGNTIYF. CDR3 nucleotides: TGTGCCAGTAGCAACAGGGACTCTGGAAACACCATATATTTT.

CDR3 sequence reads: CASSWTVLAPTNEKLFF. Here the CDR3 DNA reads TGTGCCAGCAGTTGGACAGTTCTCGCTCCAACTAATGAAAAACTGTTTTTT. The chain has TRBV28 and TRBJ1-4; tentatively, D is TRBD1 (6 bases). Germline lookup yields CDR1 MDHEN and CDR2 SYDVKM. CDR3 length: 17 amino acids. Trimming took off 4 bases at V and 0 bases at J, with 15 bases between the two ends.

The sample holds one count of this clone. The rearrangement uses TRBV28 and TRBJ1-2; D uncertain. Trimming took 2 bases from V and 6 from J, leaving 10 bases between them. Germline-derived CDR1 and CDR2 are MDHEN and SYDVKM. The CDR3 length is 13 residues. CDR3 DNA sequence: TGTGCCAGCAGTTTAATCACCAGAGATGGCTACACCTTC. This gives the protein CASSLITRDGYTF.

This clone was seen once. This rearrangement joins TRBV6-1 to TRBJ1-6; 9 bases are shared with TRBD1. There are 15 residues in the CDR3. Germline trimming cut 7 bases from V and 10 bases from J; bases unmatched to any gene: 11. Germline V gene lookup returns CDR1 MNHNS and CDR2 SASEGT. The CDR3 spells CASTPGQGTSSPLHF. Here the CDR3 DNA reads TGTGCCAGCACCCCGGGACAGGGTACGTCGTCACCCCTCCACTTT.

The CDR3: CASSEKPRVAYNEQFF. The CDR3 DNA reads TGTGCCAGCAGTGAAAAGCCGAGGGTGGCGTACAATGAGCAGTTCTTC. V is TRBV6-1 and J is TRBJ2-1; perhaps TRBD2 as D (5 bases). Germline V gene lookup returns CDR1 MNHNS and CDR2 SASEGT. V dropped 2 bases and J dropped 4 bases, with 15 bases sitting between them. The CDR3 covers 16 residues.

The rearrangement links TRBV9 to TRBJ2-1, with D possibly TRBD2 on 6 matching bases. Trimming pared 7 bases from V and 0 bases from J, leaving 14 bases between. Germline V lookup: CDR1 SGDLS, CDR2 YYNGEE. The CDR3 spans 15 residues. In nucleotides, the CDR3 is TGTGCCAGCGCCGAGAGCGGGCGCTCCTACAATGAGCAGTTCTTC. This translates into CASAESGRSYNEQFF.

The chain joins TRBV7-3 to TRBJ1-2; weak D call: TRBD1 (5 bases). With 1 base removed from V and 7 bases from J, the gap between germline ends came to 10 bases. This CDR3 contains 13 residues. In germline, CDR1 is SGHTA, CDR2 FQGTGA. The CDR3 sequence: CASSLRGEGGYTF. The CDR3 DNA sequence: TGTGCCAGCAGCTTAAGGGGCGAGGGTGGCTACACCTTC.

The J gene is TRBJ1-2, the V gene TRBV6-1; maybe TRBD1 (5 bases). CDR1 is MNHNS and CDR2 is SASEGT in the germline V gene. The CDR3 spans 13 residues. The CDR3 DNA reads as TGTGCTGTTAACCCGGGAAAGGGGCGTGGCTACACCTTC. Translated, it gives CAVNPGKGRGYTF.

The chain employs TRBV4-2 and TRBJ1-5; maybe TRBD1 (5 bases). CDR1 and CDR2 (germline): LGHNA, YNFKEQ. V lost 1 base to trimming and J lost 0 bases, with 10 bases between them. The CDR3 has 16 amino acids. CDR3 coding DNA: TGTGCCAGCAGCCAAGTTGCAGGGAATAGCAATCAGCCCCAGCATTTT. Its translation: CASSQVAGNSNQPQHF.

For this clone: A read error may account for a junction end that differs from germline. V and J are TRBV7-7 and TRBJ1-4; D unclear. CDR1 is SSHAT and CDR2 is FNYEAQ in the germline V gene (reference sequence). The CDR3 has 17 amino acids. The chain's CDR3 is CASSPEESLSTNEKLFF. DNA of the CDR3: TGTGCTAGCAGCCCAGAGGAGTCGCTGTCAACTAATGAAAAACTGTTTTTT.

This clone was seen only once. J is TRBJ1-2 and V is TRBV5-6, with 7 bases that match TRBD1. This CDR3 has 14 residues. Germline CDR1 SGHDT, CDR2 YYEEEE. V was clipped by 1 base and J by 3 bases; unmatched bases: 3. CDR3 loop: CASSLRGRDYGYTF. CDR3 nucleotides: TGTGCCAGCAGCTTGAGGGGGCGCGACTATGGCTACACCTTC.

CDR3 nucleotides: TGTGCCAGCAGCGAGGTGTATGGAAACACCATATATTTT. Translated, it gives CASSEVYGNTIYF. The rearrangement joins TRBV6-6 to TRBJ1-3; D unclear. Trimming cost V 6 bases and J 3 bases, with 9 bases left between them. Per germline, CDR1 MNHNY and CDR2 SVGAGI (reference sequence). The CDR3 length is 13 residues.

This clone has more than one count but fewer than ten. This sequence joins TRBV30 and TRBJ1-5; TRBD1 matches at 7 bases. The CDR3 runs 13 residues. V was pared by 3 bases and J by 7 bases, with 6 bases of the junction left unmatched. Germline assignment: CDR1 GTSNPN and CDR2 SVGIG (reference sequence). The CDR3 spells CAWSKRGQQPQHF. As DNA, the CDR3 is TGTGCCTGGAGCAAAAGGGGGCAACAGCCCCAGCATTTT.

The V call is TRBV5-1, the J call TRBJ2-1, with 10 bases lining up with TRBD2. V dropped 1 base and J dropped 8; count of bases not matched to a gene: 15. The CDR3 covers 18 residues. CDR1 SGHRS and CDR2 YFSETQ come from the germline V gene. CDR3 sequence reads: CASSLPQASGSGTDEQFF. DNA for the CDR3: TGCGCCAGCAGCTTGCCCCAGGCTAGCGGGAGTGGGACCGATGAGCAGTTCTTC.

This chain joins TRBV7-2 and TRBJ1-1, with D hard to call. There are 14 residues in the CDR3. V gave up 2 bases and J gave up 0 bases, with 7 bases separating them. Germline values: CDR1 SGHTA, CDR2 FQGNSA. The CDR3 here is CASSLTVLNTEAFF. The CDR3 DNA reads TGTGCCAGCAGCTTAACAGTACTGAACACTGAAGCTTTCTTT.

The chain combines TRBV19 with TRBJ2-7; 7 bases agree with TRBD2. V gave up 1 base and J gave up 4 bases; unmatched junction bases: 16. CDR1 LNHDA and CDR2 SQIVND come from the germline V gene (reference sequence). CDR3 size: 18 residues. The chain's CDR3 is CASSIGNRLAEGLYEQYF. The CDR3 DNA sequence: TGTGCCAGTAGTATAGGGAACAGGCTAGCGGAGGGGTTGTACGAGCAGTACTTC.

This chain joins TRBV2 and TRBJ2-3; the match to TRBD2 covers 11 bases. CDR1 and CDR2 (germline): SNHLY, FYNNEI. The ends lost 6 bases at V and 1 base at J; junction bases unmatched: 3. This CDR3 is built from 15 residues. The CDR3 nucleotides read TGTGCCAGCAGCGCACTAGCGGGGGGCACAGATACGCAGTATTTT. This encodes CASSALAGGTDTQYF.

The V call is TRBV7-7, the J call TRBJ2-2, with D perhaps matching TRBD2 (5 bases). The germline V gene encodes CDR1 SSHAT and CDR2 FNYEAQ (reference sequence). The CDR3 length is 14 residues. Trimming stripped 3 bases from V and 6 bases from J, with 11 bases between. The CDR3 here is CASSLDSPSGELFF. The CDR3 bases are TGTGCCAGCAGCTTGGACTCGCCGTCCGGGGAGCTGTTTTTT.

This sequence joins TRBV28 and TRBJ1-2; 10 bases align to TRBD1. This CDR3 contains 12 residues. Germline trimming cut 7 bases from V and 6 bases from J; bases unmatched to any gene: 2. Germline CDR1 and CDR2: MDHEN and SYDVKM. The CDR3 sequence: CASTDRGHGYTF. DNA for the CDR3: TGTGCCAGCACCGACAGGGGGCATGGCTACACCTTC.

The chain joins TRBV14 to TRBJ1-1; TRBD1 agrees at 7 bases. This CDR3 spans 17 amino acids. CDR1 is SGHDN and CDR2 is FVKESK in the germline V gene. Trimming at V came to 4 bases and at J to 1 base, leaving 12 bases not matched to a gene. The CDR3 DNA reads TGTGCCAGCAGCCTCGAGAGGACAGGTCCATCGAACACTGAAGCTTTCTTT. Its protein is CASSLERTGPSNTEAFF. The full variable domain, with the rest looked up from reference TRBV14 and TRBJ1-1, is EAGVTQFPSHSVIEKGQTVTLRCDPISGHDNLYWYRRVMGKEIKFLLHFVKESKQDESGMPNNRFLAERTGGTYSTLKVQPAELEDSGVYFCASSLERTGPSNTEAFFGQGTRLTVV.

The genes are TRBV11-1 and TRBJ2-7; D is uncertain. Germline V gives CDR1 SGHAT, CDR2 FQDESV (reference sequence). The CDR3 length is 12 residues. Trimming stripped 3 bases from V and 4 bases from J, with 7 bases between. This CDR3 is CASSFIGYEQYF. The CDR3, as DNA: TGTGCCAGCAGCTTCATAGGGTACGAGCAGTACTTC.

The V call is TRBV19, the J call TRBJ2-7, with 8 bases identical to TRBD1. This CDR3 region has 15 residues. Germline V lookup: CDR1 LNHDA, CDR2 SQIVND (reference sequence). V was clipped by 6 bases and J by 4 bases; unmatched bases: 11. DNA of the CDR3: TGTGCCAGTAGAGCTCCCCCCGGACAGGGATACGAGCAGTACTTC. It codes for CASRAPPGQGYEQYF.

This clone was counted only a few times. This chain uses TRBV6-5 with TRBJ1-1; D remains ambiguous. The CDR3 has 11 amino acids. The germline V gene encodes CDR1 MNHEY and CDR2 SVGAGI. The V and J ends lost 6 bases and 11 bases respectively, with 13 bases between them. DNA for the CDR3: TGTGCCAGCAGCAGCCGCCTGCGGGCTTTCTTT. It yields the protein CASSSRLRAFF.

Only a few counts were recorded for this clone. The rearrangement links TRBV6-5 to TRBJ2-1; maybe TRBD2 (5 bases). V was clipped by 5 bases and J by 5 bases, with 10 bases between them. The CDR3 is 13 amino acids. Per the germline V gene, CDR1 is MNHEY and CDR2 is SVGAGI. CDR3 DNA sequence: TGTGCCAGCAGTAGAAACGGGGACAATGAGCAGTTCTTC. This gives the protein CASSRNGDNEQFF.

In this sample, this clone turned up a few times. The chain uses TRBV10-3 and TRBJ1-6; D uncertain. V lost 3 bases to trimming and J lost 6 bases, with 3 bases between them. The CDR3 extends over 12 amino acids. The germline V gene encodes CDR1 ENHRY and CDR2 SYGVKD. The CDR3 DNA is TGTGCCATCAGTGAAAGTAATTCACCCCTCCACTTT. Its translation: CAISESNSPLHF.

CDR3 in amino acids: CASSWDSSNYGYTF. CDR3 sequence (DNA): TGTGCCAGCAGCTGGGACAGCTCTAACTATGGCTACACCTTC. The V and J genes are TRBV6-1 and TRBJ1-2, with TRBD1 matching 7 bases. In germline, CDR1 is MNHNS, CDR2 SASEGT. The CDR3 consists of 14 residues. V dropped 6 bases and J dropped 0; count of bases not matched to a gene: 4.